The entry below describes one T cell receptor beta chain. What it binds is unknown. The data stem from a study of a mutant IDH1 vaccine in newly diagnosed glioma. Study context: Beforehand, treatment had been radiotherapy, temozolomide, or both; the majority received both.

Noted time point: week 47, end of study. The vaccine gave 300 ug of a 20-mer mutant IDH1 peptide subcutaneously per dose. Here immunoSEQ multiplex PCR was the method, and the copy in TCRdb shows in-frame clones only, minus some. The sample records tens of thousands of clones, roughly 61% being singletons. The sequences come from peripheral blood mononuclear cells (PBMCs), collected from a glioma patient whose treatment included an IDH1 peptide vaccine. The source is a man between 35 and 55 years old with glioma. Some clones in this sample may be carry-over from other donors' samples.

As DNA, the CDR3 is TGTGCCAGTAGTATAACTGACAGCTCCTACAATGAGCAGTTCTTC. As protein: CASSITDSSYNEQFF. This chain uses TRBV19 with TRBJ2-1, with D maybe TRBD1 (5 bases). The CDR3 runs 15 residues. The germline gives CDR1 LNHDA, CDR2 SQIVND (reference sequence). Trimming left V 2 bases short and J 0 bases short, with 8 bases between.